This T cell receptor (beta chain) was retrieved from a study of early stage breast cancer tumors. Study-level background: Most invasive tumors, about 70% of the 16, were ER+/PR+/HER2-.

With V trimmed by 5 bases and J by 2 bases, 11 bases remained unmatched. The CDR3 loop spans 16 amino acids. Germline CDR1 MDHEN, CDR2 SYDVKM. Note on this clone: Antigen: not known.

Whole-study findings and limits: Comparing each tissue with blood distinguished tumor from normal in most of the 16 patients.

Clones were sequenced by immunoSEQ multiplex PCR, and TCRdb holds only the in-frame ones, with some missing. The sample carries roughly 5,000 clones, about three quarters recorded once. Each tumor contributed about 17-55 mg of diced tissue. Material: breast tumor tissue. The rearrangement links TRBV28 to TRBJ2-5; 7 nucleotides agree with TRBD1. The TCR was taken from a person aged 55 to 75 with breast cancer. The CDR3 DNA reads TGTGCCAGCAGTCTCGGGGACAGACCCAGACAAGAGACCCAGTACTTC. This translates into CASSLGDRPRQETQYF.